The 6 T cell receptor beta chains in this list originate from one sample, sequenced in a study of T-cell reconstitution after alpha-beta-depleted transplantation in children. Unique molecular identifiers were used to barcode this TCRbeta library. TCRdb analysed the PCR reads with MiXCR anew, one entry per CDR3 protein. The top ten hold 2% to 2.5% of the sample, which has 450,000 to 600,000 distinct CDR3 sequences, roughly 10% seen once. The material was PBMCs, obtained before TCRalphabeta/CD19-depleted stem cell transplant. All receptors derive from a child under 10 years old with inherited bone marrow failure, due to receive a stem cell transplant.

This clonotype appeared a few times. The CDR3 region has the DNA TGTGCCAGCAGTTACCCAGGGGGCACTGAAGCTTTCTTT. Protein product: CASSYPGGTEAFF. This sequence joins TRBV6-5 and TRBJ1-1, with 7 nucleotides matching TRBD1. CDR1 MNHEY and CDR2 SVGAGI come from the germline V gene. The CDR3 loop spans 13 amino acids. V dropped 2 bases and J dropped 4; count of bases not matched to a gene: 1.

This clonotype was picked up many times. The chain joins TRBV6-6 to TRBJ2-5; D is possibly TRBD1 (5 bases). CDR3 size: 12 residues. V lost 8 bases, J lost 4 bases, and 11 bases lay in between. CDR1 and CDR2 (germline): MNHNY, SVGAGI (reference sequence). The CDR3 DNA follows: TGTGCCAGCGGACAATCCTTAGAGACCCAGTACTTC. Translation: CASGQSLETQYF.

This clonotype was recorded many times. J is TRBJ2-2 and V is TRBV3-1; TRBD2 aligns across 8 bases. V was pared by 4 bases and J by 6 bases, with 4 bases of the junction left unmatched. CDR3 size: 14 residues. Germline CDR1 LGHDT, CDR2 YNNKEL (reference sequence). The CDR3 sequence: CASSLGGGPGELFF. Here the CDR3 DNA reads TGTGCCAGCAGCCTCGGCGGGGGGCCCGGGGAGCTGTTTTTT. Drawing the rest from reference TRBV3-1 and TRBJ2-2, the complete variable domain is DTAVSQTPKYLVTQMGNDKSIKCEQNLGHDTMYWYKQDSKKFLKIMFSYNNKELIINETVPNRFSPKSPDKAHLNLHINSLELGDSAVYFCASSLGGGPGELFFGEGSRLTVL.

This clonotype was counted only a few times. Here the CDR3 DNA reads TGCAGTGCTAGATACACGAGCTCTGGAAACACCATATATTTT. Its translation: CSARYTSSGNTIYF. The genes are TRBV20-1 and TRBJ1-3, with no clear D. Germline loops: CDR1 DFQATT, CDR2 SNEGSKA (reference sequence). Trimming took 2 bases from V and 0 from J, leaving 8 bases between them. The CDR3 loop spans 14 amino acids.

In its sample, this clonotype was seen once. This sequence may be a read error, since a much larger clone differs from it by one base. The chain combines TRBV10-3 with TRBJ2-2; D remains ambiguous. Per germline, CDR1 ENHRY and CDR2 SYGVKD. V was shortened by 4 bases and J by 1 base, with 1 base between the two germline ends. This CDR3 is built from 12 residues. This chain's CDR3 is CAISVNTGELFF. The CDR3, as DNA: TGTGCCATCAGTGTGAACACCGGGGAGCTGTTTTTT.

This clonotype was counted many times. The chain employs TRBV5-1 and TRBJ2-1; TRBD2 matches at 12 bases. Germline V gives CDR1 SGHRS, CDR2 YFSETQ. V gave up 4 bases and J gave up 5 bases; unmatched junction bases: 4. The CDR3 consists of 15 residues. In nucleotides, the CDR3 is TGCGCCAGCAGCCTGTGGACTAGCGGGGACAATGAGCAGTTCTTC. Translating gives CASSLWTSGDNEQFF.